Each of the 11 T cell receptor beta chains below was sequenced from the same sample in a study of regulatory T cells in long-lasting Graves disease. Time point defined: persistent/refractory GD, antithyroid drugs over 5 years with positive TRAb. RNA from PBMCs was the source of the TCR library. The authors built TCR beta libraries using iRepertoire HTBI primers and Arm-PCR of CDR3 regions. Each CDR3 protein gets one entry after TCRdb re-called the multiplex PCR reads with MiXCR. Of hundreds of thousands of distinct CDR3 sequences in the sample, less than 25% were seen once. This specimen consisted of peripheral blood mononuclear cells (PBMCs), obtained when the disease was refractory, from a patient treated with antithyroid drugs. The receptors originated from a female donor with Graves disease.

The chain combines TRBV6-1 with TRBJ1-5, with 7 nucleotides matching TRBD1. The V gene's germline CDR1 is MNHNS and CDR2 SASEGT. The CDR3 runs to 18 residues. Losses at the gene ends were 6 bases for V and 0 bases for J; bases not matched to a gene: 14. The CDR3 region has the DNA TGTGCCAGCAGCCCCCGACAGGGTCTAGGATATAGCAATCAGCCCCAGCATTTT. Its translation is CASSPRQGLGYSNQPQHF.

The chain is built from TRBV4-2 and TRBJ1-5; D not certain. Germline-derived CDR1 and CDR2 are LGHNA and YNFKEQ. This CDR3 contains 12 residues. Trimming removed 0 bases from V and 9 bases from J, with 6 bases in between. CDR3 sequence: CASSQDNAPQHF. DNA of the CDR3: TGTGCCAGCAGCCAAGATAACGCGCCCCAGCATTTT.

There are a few counts of this clonotype. V is TRBV5-1 and J is TRBJ2-7; tentative D call: TRBD2 (7 bases). Germline CDR1 and CDR2: SGHRS and YFSETQ. There are 15 residues in the CDR3. V lost 2 bases to trimming and J lost 1 base, with 13 bases between them. Written as DNA, the CDR3 is TGCGCCAGCAGCTTCCCGGGGGGCGTATCCTACGAGCAGTACTTC. Amino acids: CASSFPGGVSYEQYF.

At least ten counts were recorded for this clonotype. V is TRBV7-2 and J is TRBJ1-2; 11 bases line up with TRBD1. J lost 4 bases, V lost 3 bases, and 7 bases had no gene match. The germline CDR1 and CDR2 sequences are SGHTA and FQGNSA. This CDR3 comprises 16 residues. The CDR3 loop reads CASSFPGQGEVYGYTF. In DNA form, the CDR3 reads TGTGCCAGCAGCTTTCCGGGACAGGGGGAAGTCTATGGCTACACCTTC.

This clonotype was observed many times. This chain uses TRBV29-1 with TRBJ1-2; TRBD1 matches 7 bases. There are 12 residues in the CDR3. Trimming at V came to 6 bases and at J to 8 bases, leaving 9 bases not matched to a gene. Germline CDR1 is SQVTM and CDR2 is ANQGSEA. The CDR3 coding sequence is TGCAGCGTCAACCAGGGGGTTGGAGGCTACACCTTC. Amino acids: CSVNQGVGGYTF.

The table lists this clonotype with a few counts. V and J are TRBV29-1 and TRBJ2-3, with 11 positions matching TRBD2. Germline loops: CDR1 SQVTM, CDR2 ANQGSEA. V lost 6 bases to trimming and J lost 2 bases; unmatched junction nucleotides: 10. The CDR3 covers 16 residues. Here the CDR3 reads CSVKGGSGRATDTQYF. For the CDR3, the DNA is TGCAGCGTGAAGGGCGGTAGCGGGAGGGCCACAGATACGCAGTATTTT.

This clonotype was found many times. The V gene is TRBV5-1, the J gene TRBJ2-2; D may be TRBD1 (5 bases). The CDR3 runs 14 residues. Per germline, CDR1 SGHRS and CDR2 YFSETQ. V gave up 2 bases and J gave up 5 bases, with 10 bases separating them. The CDR3 DNA is TGCGCCAGCAGCTTTGGCCAGGGAACCGGGGAGCTGTTTTTT. Amino acids: CASSFGQGTGELFF.

This clonotype was recorded a few times. In DNA form, the CDR3 reads TGCGCCAGCAGCCAAGATGCGGGAGAGGTCTACAATGAGCAGTTCTTC. Translated, it gives CASSQDAGEVYNEQFF. The V and J genes are TRBV4-1 and TRBJ2-1; 7 bases match TRBD2. Germline V gives CDR1 MGHRA, CDR2 YSYEKL. This CDR3 contains 16 residues. V lost 0 bases, J lost 3 bases, and 5 bases stayed unmatched.

This clonotype was detected ten times or more. The chain carries TRBV10-2 and TRBJ1-2; D might be TRBD1 (5 bases). Germline values: CDR1 WSHSY, CDR2 SAAADI. V was cut by 0 bases and J by 3 bases, with 8 bases left in between. The CDR3 covers 14 residues. CDR3 region: CASSESGGYYGYTF. DNA of the CDR3: TGCGCCAGCAGTGAGTCGGGGGGGTACTATGGCTACACCTTC.

This clonotype showed up many times. This chain links TRBV7-8 with TRBJ2-7; TRBD2 aligns across 8 bases. Germline V gives CDR1 SGHVS, CDR2 FQNEAQ. This CDR3 has 16 residues. Losses at the gene ends were 6 bases for V and 3 bases for J; bases not matched to a gene: 13. The CDR3 nucleotides read TGTGCCAGCAGTGAAAACCTAGCGGGCGGAAACTACGAGCAGTACTTC. It encodes CASSENLAGGNYEQYF.

This clonotype occurred a few times. The chain links TRBV9 to TRBJ2-7, with D unclear. Per germline, CDR1 SGDLS and CDR2 YYNGEE. The CDR3 runs to 15 residues. V was cut by 0 bases and J by 3 bases, with 13 bases left in between. The CDR3 is CASSVDPVLLYEQYF. For the CDR3, the DNA is TGTGCCAGCAGCGTAGATCCTGTCCTCCTCTACGAGCAGTACTTC.